This T cell receptor beta chain is from a study of shared clonotypes between healthy human individuals. Study-wide points: Clonotypes that were shared across a handful of donors made up about 4.5% of naive CD4 clonotypes. Incomplete sequencing of sorted subsets was indicated by rarefaction despite large depth. Naive subsets typically showed greater estimated richness than memory subsets.

The data were produced by immunoSEQ multiplex PCR, yet TCRdb's version contains in-frame clones alone and is incomplete. The sample records 2 million to 2.5 million clones, 90% to 95% being singletons. CDR1 and CDR2 from the germline V gene are MDHEN and SYDVKM. The CDR3 extends over 15 amino acids. With V trimmed by 5 bases and J by 8 bases, 9 bases remained unmatched. Worth noting for this clone: The antigen remains undetermined.

This TCR was sampled from a young man in good health. Some clones in this sample may be carry-over from other donors' samples. The chain recombines TRBV28 with TRBJ1-4; 9 bases agree with TRBD1. Material: naive CD4+ T cells from PBMCs. The subset: CD45RA+ positively selected. The CDR3 protein is CASSTPGQGLEKLFF. Here the CDR3 DNA reads TGTGCCAGCAGTACCCCGGGACAGGGCCTGGAAAAACTGTTTTTT.